Shown below are 31 T cell receptor beta chains from a single sample sequenced in a study of T cell changes during pregnancy in multiple sclerosis. The table came from immunoSEQ multiplex PCR; TCRdb's copy has only in-frame clones and leaves some out. The profile shows 78,000 or so clones, about 90% of them singletons. The sample in question was peripheral blood, obtained before pregnancy. The receptors come from a female donor with multiple sclerosis, enrolled in a pregnancy study.

This clone was counted between two and nine times. This chain uses TRBV9 with TRBJ1-2, with a weak D call TRBD1 (6 bases). The CDR3 spans 13 residues. Germline V gives CDR1 SGDLS, CDR2 YYNGEE. Between the trimmed V and J ends, which lost 4 bases and 2 bases, there was a span of 9 bases. The CDR3 nucleotides are TGTGCCAGCAGCCCTCAGGGGAACTATGGCTACACCTTC. Translation gives CASSPQGNYGYTF.

The V and J genes are TRBV6-6 and TRBJ2-1; D possibly corresponds to TRBD1 (6 bases). V lost 2 bases, J lost 6 bases, and 11 bases lay in between. Germline CDR1 reads MNHNY; CDR2 reads SVGAGI (reference sequence). The CDR3 has 14 residues. This CDR3 reads CASSYLDRPNEQFF. CDR3 in DNA: TGTGCCAGCAGTTACCTGGACAGACCCAATGAGCAGTTCTTC.

V is TRBV5-8 and J is TRBJ1-1; D ambiguous. Germline-derived CDR1 and CDR2 are SGHTS and YDEGEE. This CDR3 contains 16 residues. With 5 bases removed from V and 4 bases from J, the gap between germline ends came to 21 bases. DNA for the CDR3: TGTGCCAGCAGTAACCAAGGAGGGCACGAGGGCACTGAAGCTTTCTTT. Translated: CASSNQGGHEGTEAFF.

The chain recombines TRBV19 with TRBJ1-5; 12 nucleotides match TRBD1. V gave up 3 bases and J gave up 9 bases; unmatched junction bases: 12. This CDR3 spans 17 amino acids. The germline V gene has CDR1 LNHDA and CDR2 SQIVND (reference sequence). In DNA form, the CDR3 reads TGTGCCAGTAGTATTGGGGACAGGGGGCGGACGAGCTGGCCCCAGCATTTT. Its translation: CASSIGDRGRTSWPQHF.

The chain employs TRBV2 and TRBJ2-5, with TRBD2 matching 11 bases. Germline V gene sequence: CDR1 SNHLY, CDR2 FYNNEI. This CDR3 is 16 amino acids long. V was clipped by 1 base and J by 2 bases; unmatched bases: 3. The DNA for the CDR3 is TGTGCCAGCAGTGAAGGGGGACTAGCGGCACAAGAGACCCAGTACTTC. Protein sequence: CASSEGGLAAQETQYF.

This clone has ten or more counts. CDR3 residues: CAIIRFSYEQYF. The CDR3 nucleotides are TGTGCCATCATCCGTTTCTCCTACGAGCAGTACTTC. The chain has TRBV10-3 and TRBJ2-7; D gene uncertain. Germline assignment: CDR1 ENHRY and CDR2 SYGVKD. CDR3 length: 12 amino acids. V dropped 7 bases and J dropped 0 bases, with 7 bases sitting between them.

This sequence joins TRBV11-3 and TRBJ1-1; the D gene is possibly TRBD1 (6 bases). The CDR3 is made up of 13 amino acids. Between the trimmed V and J ends, which lost 5 bases and 8 bases, there was a span of 15 bases. Germline CDR1 reads SGHNT; CDR2 reads YENEEA. The CDR3 sequence: CASSPRSGDEAFF. For the CDR3, the DNA is TGTGCCAGCAGCCCGCGGTCAGGGGACGAAGCTTTCTTT.

This chain joins TRBV10-3 and TRBJ1-6, with a tentative D call TRBD1 (6 bases). Germline assignment: CDR1 ENHRY and CDR2 SYGVKD. The V and J ends lost 2 bases and 11 bases respectively, with 10 bases between them. This CDR3 comprises 13 residues. CDR3 sequence reads: CAISETGSTPLHF. The CDR3, as DNA: TGTGCCATCAGTGAGACAGGGAGTACACCCCTCCACTTT.

The chain combines TRBV27 with TRBJ2-5; possibly TRBD1 for D (5 bases). Germline V lookup: CDR1 MNHEY, CDR2 SMNVEV (reference sequence). Trimming stripped 0 bases from V and 7 bases from J, with 15 bases between. The CDR3 extends over 15 amino acids. CDR3 coding DNA: TGTGCCAGCAGTTTATCGGGCAGGGTCTCAGGGACCCAGTACTTC. Translation gives CASSLSGRVSGTQYF.

The chain has TRBV7-8 and TRBJ1-2, with unresolved D. Per germline, CDR1 SGHVS and CDR2 FQNEAQ. The CDR3 is 15 residues long. Trimming took 1 base from V and 1 from J, leaving 10 bases between them. CDR3 region: CASSLDQRINYGYTF. In DNA form, the CDR3 reads TGTGCCAGCAGCTTAGATCAGCGGATTAACTATGGCTACACCTTC.

The rearrangement links TRBV27 to TRBJ1-3, with D perhaps TRBD1 (6 bases). Per the germline V gene, CDR1 is MNHEY and CDR2 is SMNVEV (reference sequence). The CDR3 loop spans 15 amino acids. Trimming removed 2 bases from V and 0 bases from J, with 8 bases in between. The CDR3 is CASSLTGISGNTIYF. The CDR3 region has the DNA TGTGCCAGCAGTTTAACAGGGATCTCTGGAAACACCATATATTTT.

The chain has TRBV6-6 and TRBJ1-2, with TRBD1 identical over 8 bases. Germline-derived CDR1 and CDR2 are MNHNY and SVGAGI (reference sequence). The trim removed 6 bases at V and 7 bases at J, leaving 13 bases unmatched. The CDR3 contains 15 residues. The CDR3 spells CASRETGGPGGGYTF. The CDR3 DNA sequence: TGTGCCAGCAGGGAAACAGGGGGACCCGGCGGTGGCTACACCTTC.

V is TRBV7-8 and J is TRBJ2-1; 8 bases align to TRBD2. The CDR3 spans 14 residues. CDR1 is SGHVS, CDR2 FQNEAQ, per germline. The V and J ends lost 7 bases and 6 bases, in that order; junction bases with no gene match: 8. CDR3 region: CASNTGLGSNEQFF. The CDR3 DNA sequence: TGTGCCAGCAACACGGGACTAGGATCCAATGAGCAGTTCTTC.

The chain joins TRBV15 to TRBJ1-2, with D perhaps matching TRBD1 (6 bases). The CDR3 spans 14 residues. The germline CDR1 and CDR2 sequences are LNHNV and YYDKDF (reference sequence). Between the trimmed V and J ends, which lost 5 bases and 9 bases, there was a span of 19 bases. In DNA form, the CDR3 reads TGTGCCACCAGCGGGGGTGGGGGGGCCAATCGCTACACCTTC. This encodes CATSGGGGANRYTF.

The chain couples TRBV30 to TRBJ2-7; D not certain. Germline CDR1 is GTSNPN and CDR2 is SVGIG (reference sequence). Trimming took 3 bases from V and 3 from J, leaving 15 bases between them. This CDR3 spans 14 amino acids. For the CDR3, the DNA is TGTGCCTGGAGGGGCCCTGGGCAACTCTACGAGCAGTACTTC. Its translation: CAWRGPGQLYEQYF. Using reference TRBV30 and TRBJ2-7 for the parts outside the CDR3, the full variable domain is SQTIHQWPATLVQPVGSPLSLECTVEGTSNPNLYWYRQAAGRGLQLLFYSVGIGQISSEVPQNLSASRPQDRQFILSSKKLLLSDSGFYLCAWRGPGQLYEQYFGPGTRLTVT.

The chain is built from TRBV2 and TRBJ1-3; 11 bases are a match to TRBD1. The V and J ends lost 6 bases and 1 base, in that order; junction bases with no gene match: 5. The CDR3 totals 16 residues. Looked up from germline, CDR1 is SNHLY and CDR2 is FYNNEI. CDR3 in amino acids: CASRSGTGGSGNTIYF. In DNA, the CDR3 is TGTGCCAGCAGATCCGGGACAGGGGGATCTGGAAACACCATATATTTT.

The chain joins TRBV5-5 to TRBJ1-1; D may be TRBD1 (5 bases). Trimming removed 0 bases from V and 12 bases from J, with 9 bases in between. The CDR3 spans 11 residues. In germline, CDR1 is SGHKS, CDR2 YYEKEE (reference sequence). The CDR3 bases are TGTGCCAGCAGCTTGGTTAGGGGAACTTTCTTT. It codes for CASSLVRGTFF.

The chain employs TRBV11-3 and TRBJ1-4; TRBD1 aligns across 8 bases. Germline V gene lookup returns CDR1 SGHNT and CDR2 YENEEA. This CDR3 has 15 residues. V shed 5 bases and J 3 bases; nucleotides not matched to a gene: 5. CDR3 sequence reads: CASSRGRGPNEKLFF. As DNA, the CDR3 is TGTGCCAGCAGCCGCGGCAGGGGGCCTAATGAAAAACTGTTTTTT.

The chain has TRBV19 and TRBJ1-1; TRBD1 aligns across 8 bases. Germline trimming cut 7 bases from V and 4 bases from J; bases unmatched to any gene: 8. The germline V gene encodes CDR1 LNHDA and CDR2 SQIVND (reference sequence). This CDR3 comprises 14 residues. The CDR3 DNA reads TGTGCCAGTAAGAAGGACAGGGAGGCCACTGAAGCTTTCTTT. It specifies CASKKDREATEAFF.

This clone was found once. The rearrangement links TRBV4-2 to TRBJ1-5; no firm D call. V lost 0 bases and J 0 bases, leaving 12 bases between the germline ends. In germline, CDR1 is LGHNA, CDR2 YNFKEQ. The length of the CDR3 is 17 residues. The CDR3 DNA is TGTGCCAGCAGCCAAGATGGTGGGCAGAATAGCAATCAGCCCCAGCATTTT. Protein: CASSQDGGQNSNQPQHF.

The genes are TRBV27 and TRBJ2-3; no clear D. CDR3 size: 14 residues. Germline lookup yields CDR1 MNHEY and CDR2 SMNVEV (reference sequence). V gave up 6 bases and J gave up 2 bases, with 12 bases separating them. In nucleotides, the CDR3 is TGTGCCAGCAGCCCGTCCCCCTTCACAGATACGCAGTATTTT. Protein sequence: CASSPSPFTDTQYF.

V is TRBV9 and J is TRBJ1-1; D is undetermined. The V end lost 3 bases, the J end lost 3 bases, and 9 bases lay between the germline ends. The CDR3 is made up of 13 amino acids. From germline, CDR1 is SGDLS and CDR2 YYNGEE. CDR3 sequence (DNA): TGTGCCAGCAGCGAATCCCGTGACACTGAAGCTTTCTTT. It yields the protein CASSESRDTEAFF. Complete variable domain (other parts from reference TRBV9 and TRBJ1-1): DSGVTQTPKHLITATGQRVTLRCSPRSGDLSVYWYQQSLDQGLQFLIQYYNGEERAKGNILERFSAQQFPDLHSELNLSSLELGDSALYFCASSESRDTEAFFGQGTRLTVV.

The gene calls are TRBV2 and TRBJ2-3; 7 positions match TRBD1. V shed 2 bases and J 8 bases; nucleotides not matched to a gene: 19. From germline, CDR1 is SNHLY and CDR2 FYNNEI. CDR3 length: 18 residues. The CDR3 spells CASSESHPNVRDRGTQYF. In DNA form, the CDR3 reads TGTGCCAGCAGTGAATCCCACCCGAATGTCCGGGACAGAGGTACGCAGTATTTT.

The chain recombines TRBV2 with TRBJ2-1, with 11 positions matching TRBD1. The CDR3 loop spans 14 amino acids. Germline V gives CDR1 SNHLY, CDR2 FYNNEI. V shed 4 bases, J shed 8 bases, and the junction held 4 bases outside the gene matches. CDR3 in DNA: TGTGCCAGCAGTGTGGACAGGGGGCCGGATGAGCAGTTCTTC. This gives the protein CASSVDRGPDEQFF.

V is TRBV14 and J is TRBJ2-7; 7 bases match TRBD2. Germline-derived CDR1 and CDR2 are SGHDN and FVKESK. This CDR3 contains 13 residues. V shed 4 bases and J 2 bases; nucleotides not matched to a gene: 2. The CDR3 sequence is CASSPAGAYEQYF. CDR3 nucleotide sequence: TGTGCCAGCAGCCCCGCGGGGGCCTACGAGCAGTACTTC.

The chain recombines TRBV11-2 with TRBJ2-7; TRBD1 aligns across 7 bases. Germline V gene sequence: CDR1 SGHAT, CDR2 FQNNGV. The CDR3 covers 14 residues. The junction had 13 bases not matched to a gene; V was cut back by 5 bases and J by 9 bases. The DNA of the CDR3 is TGTGCCAGCAGCACGAGACAGGGTCAGGTAGGGCAGTACTTC. As protein: CASSTRQGQVGQYF.

V usage is TRBV5-6 and J usage is TRBJ1-2; D is uncertain. CDR3 size: 14 residues. Trimming removed 0 bases at V and 7 bases at J, with 13 bases between. In germline, CDR1 is SGHDT, CDR2 YYEEEE. CDR3 loop: CASSLVRGSLGYTF. The CDR3 DNA sequence: TGTGCCAGCAGCTTGGTTCGCGGGAGTCTTGGCTACACCTTC.

The V and J genes are TRBV6-1 and TRBJ1-1; 7 bases align to TRBD1. The CDR3 has 14 residues. J gave up 0 bases and V 8 bases, and 6 bases lay outside the gene matches. Germline CDR1 is MNHNS and CDR2 is SASEGT. In DNA form, the CDR3 reads TGTGCCAGCTGGGTCGACAGGGTGAACACTGAAGCTTTCTTT. Protein product: CASWVDRVNTEAFF.

The chain recombines TRBV19 with TRBJ2-2, with 14 bases identical to TRBD2. The V and J ends lost 6 bases and 6 bases, in that order; junction bases with no gene match: 6. The CDR3 spans 16 residues. The V gene's germline CDR1 is LNHDA and CDR2 SQIVND (reference sequence). CDR3 in amino acids: CASRGLAGALAGELFF. The DNA for the CDR3 is TGTGCCAGTAGGGGACTAGCGGGGGCCCTGGCCGGGGAGCTGTTTTTT.

The gene calls are TRBV7-6 and TRBJ2-3, with 9 bases matching TRBD2. The CDR3 length is 18 residues. V lost 4 bases and J lost 0; bases outside the gene matches: 11. Germline V CDR1 and CDR2: SGHVS, FNYEAQ. Here the CDR3 reads CASSSSTGRGGSTDTQYF. Written as DNA, the CDR3 is TGTGCCAGCAGCTCTTCAACGGGGCGGGGGGGTAGCACAGATACGCAGTATTTT.

CDR3 in DNA: TGTGCCAGCAGCGCCCGACAGGGGGTGGATGGCTACACCTTC. Amino acids: CASSARQGVDGYTF. The rearrangement joins TRBV11-2 to TRBJ1-2; TRBD1 aligns across 9 bases. Per the germline V gene, CDR1 is SGHAT and CDR2 is FQNNGV. V lost 5 bases and J lost 6; bases outside the gene matches: 7. The CDR3 runs 14 residues.